The entry below describes one TCR beta chain. Its antigen remains unknown. No fewer than 7 million PBMCs went into each sample. These data come from a study of blood T cells in healthy people across ages. CDR1 is SGHVS and CDR2 is FNYEAQ in the germline V gene. The CDR3 is 18 amino acids. V gave up 1 base and J gave up 1 base; unmatched junction bases: 10. Study results and limitations: It was held that diversity estimates obtained from one million T cells represented underestimates. Long-lived and aged donors differed, with more naive CD4+ cells and higher diversity in the long-lived.

A second roughly 6 to 11 cycle PCR used barcoded and J-beta primers. The authors tagged each cDNA molecule using a template-switch adaptor with 12 random nucleotides. TCRdb reprocessed the 5' RACE reads with MiXCR, giving one entry per CDR3 protein. The data hold about 1.6 million distinct CDR3 sequences, with around 36% observed a single time. Sequenced input: blood. The receptor was derived from a woman in her thirties in good health. The genes are TRBV7-6 and TRBJ2-1; 7 positions match TRBD2. The CDR3 sequence is CASSLGAPREDSYNEQFF. In nucleotides, the CDR3 is TGTGCCAGCAGCTTAGGTGCCCCCCGGGAGGATTCCTACAATGAGCAGTTCTTC.